A selection of T cell receptor beta chains follows, all from one sample in a study of Ad26.COV2.S vaccination and SARS-CoV-2 variants. Assay: immunoSEQ multiplex PCR; the TCRdb copy retains only in-frame clones and omits some. The data hold around 450,000 clones, with roughly 89% observed a single time. This specimen consisted of peripheral blood, obtained in a trial of Ad26.COV2.S vaccine versus placebo. Receptors originate from a person aged 18-65 years who received the Ad26.COV2.S COVID-19 vaccine or a placebo. Each CDR3 is given with its conserved first and last residue. D genes are given only for firm matches. Expanded clones are given a class, and other clones once, few, many or no size at all.

d_call	v_call	j_call	clone_size	cdr3_aa	cdr3_nt
.	TRBV19	TRBJ1-1	.	CASFAKGNLNTEAFF	TGTGCCAGTTTCGCCAAGGGAAACTTGAACACTGAAGCTTTCTTT
.	TRBV6-1	TRBJ1-5	.	CASWRDGNQPQHF	TGTGCCTCCTGGAGGGATGGCAATCAGCCCCAGCATTTT
.	TRBV7-7	TRBJ2-2	.	CASSRLSGNTGELFF	TGTGCTAGCAGCCGTCTGTCCGGGAACACCGGGGAGCTGTTTTTT
.	TRBV12-5	TRBJ1-1	once	CASANPPGQAIEAFF	TGTGCTAGTGCCAATCCGCCGGGGCAGGCAATTGAAGCTTTCTTT
.	TRBV6-5	TRBJ1-2	.	CASSYRGWDGYTF	TGTGCCAGCAGTTACAGGGGGTGGGATGGCTACACCTTC
.	TRBV4-3	TRBJ2-7	.	CASSQDHSYEQYF	TGCGCCAGCAGCCAAGACCATTCCTACGAGCAGTACTTC
.	TRBV27	TRBJ1-5	once	CASSLWSNQPQHF	TGTGCCAGCAGTTTATGGAGCAATCAGCCCCAGCATTTT
.	TRBV18	TRBJ1-1	once	CASSPTYTNTEAFF	TGTGCCAGCTCACCCACCTACACCAACACTGAAGCTTTCTTT
.	TRBV7-3	TRBJ2-7	.	CASSPPGGTPYEQYF	TGTGCCAGCAGTCCGCCCGGGGGTACCCCCTACGAGCAGTACTTC
.	TRBV5-6	TRBJ2-7	.	CASSLWLGGEQYF	TGTGCCAGCAGCTTGTGGTTGGGGGGAGAGCAGTACTTC
TRBD1	TRBV12-5	TRBJ1-6	.	CASGSAGQGSSPLHF	TGTGCTAGTGGTTCCGCGGGACAGGGGAGCTCACCCCTCCACTTT
.	TRBV6-6	TRBJ2-2	.	CASHPGGVRTGELFF	TGTGCCAGCCATCCAGGGGGGGTAAGGACCGGGGAGCTGTTTTTT
.	TRBV6-1	TRBJ2-2	.	CASDRDRGDTGELFF	TGTGCCAGCGACCGAGATCGCGGGGACACCGGGGAGCTGTTTTTT
.	TRBV4-3	TRBJ2-3	.	CASSQETSLGTDTQYF	TGCGCCAGCAGCCAAGAAACTAGCTTGGGGACAGATACGCAGTATTTT
TRBD1	TRBV10-1	TRBJ1-2	.	CASSESSGDRVYYGYTF	TGCGCCAGCAGTGAGTCGAGTGGGGACAGGGTTTACTATGGCTACACCTTC
TRBD2	TRBV11-3	TRBJ2-2	.	CASSLARRERTGELFF	TGTGCCAGCAGCTTAGCTCGGCGGGAGAGGACCGGGGAGCTGTTTTTT